This T cell receptor beta chain appears in the sequencing data of a study of cytomegalovirus exposure and HLA in healthy donors. Broader study findings: The CMV antigen specificity of three CMV-associated chains was confirmed through in vitro analysis. In a later analysis, a missense DCLRE1C variant was linked to TCR beta V- and J-gene trimming.

This CDR3 spans 16 amino acids. V gave up 5 bases and J gave up 3 bases; unmatched junction bases: 13. Looked up from germline, CDR1 is LNHDA and CDR2 is SQIVND (reference sequence). In regard to this clone: Its antigen is currently unknown.

Donors consisted of healthy bone marrow donors. The CMV serostatus of this donor was not recorded. Amplification used 60 Vbeta primers and 13 Jbeta primers. TCRdb keeps only in-frame clones here, not all; method: immunoSEQ multiplex PCR. The table has 95,000 to 150,000 clones, approximately 80% seen once; the top ten hold 3.5% to 4%. The source of this sequence is a human donor in good health. This chain links TRBV19 with TRBJ2-7, with 7 bases fitting TRBD1. Specimen: PBMCs. CDR3 protein: CASSPTPRQGDYEQYF. The CDR3 DNA follows: TGTGCCAGTAGTCCCACCCCAAGACAGGGAGACTACGAGCAGTACTTC.